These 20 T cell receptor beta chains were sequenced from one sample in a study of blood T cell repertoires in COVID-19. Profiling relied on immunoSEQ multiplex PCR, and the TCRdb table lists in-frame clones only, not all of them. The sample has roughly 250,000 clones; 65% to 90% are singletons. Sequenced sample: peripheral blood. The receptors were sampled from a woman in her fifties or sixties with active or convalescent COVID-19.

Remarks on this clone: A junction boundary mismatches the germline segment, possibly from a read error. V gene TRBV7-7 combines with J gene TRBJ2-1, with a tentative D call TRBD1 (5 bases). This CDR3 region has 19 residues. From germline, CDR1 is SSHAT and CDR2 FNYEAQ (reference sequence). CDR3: CASSLAPHTRQSSYNEQFF. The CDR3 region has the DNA TGTGCTAGCAGCTTAGCCCCCCACACACGACAGAGCTCCTACAATGAGCAGTTCTTC. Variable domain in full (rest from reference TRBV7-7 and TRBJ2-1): GAGVSQSPRYKVTKRGQDVTLRCDPISSHATLYWYQQALGQGPEFLTYFNYEAQPDKSGLPSDRFSAERPEGSISTLTIQRTEQRDSAMYRCASSLAPHTRQSSYNEQFFGPGTRLTVL.

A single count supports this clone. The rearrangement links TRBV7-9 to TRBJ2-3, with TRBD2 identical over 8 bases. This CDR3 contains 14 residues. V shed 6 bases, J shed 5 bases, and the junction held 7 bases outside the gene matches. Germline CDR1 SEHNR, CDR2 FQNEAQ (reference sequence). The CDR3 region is CASRPTSAGDTQYF. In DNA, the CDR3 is TGTGCCAGCAGGCCGACTAGCGCAGGAGATACGCAGTATTTT. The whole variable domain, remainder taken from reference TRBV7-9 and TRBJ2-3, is DTGVSQNPRHKITKRGQNVTFRCDPISEHNRLYWYRQTLGQGPEFLTYFQNEAQLEKSRLLSDRFSAERPKGSFSTLEIQRTEQGDSAMYLCASRPTSAGDTQYFGPGTRLTVL.

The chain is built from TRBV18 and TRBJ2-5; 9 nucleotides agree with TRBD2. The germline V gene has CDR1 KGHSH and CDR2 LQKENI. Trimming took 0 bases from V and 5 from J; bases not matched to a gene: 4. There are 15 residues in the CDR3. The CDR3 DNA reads TGTGCCAGCTCACCACCGGGACTAGCAGCCGAGACCCAGTACTTC. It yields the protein CASSPPGLAAETQYF.

The CDR3 DNA follows: TGCGCCAGCAGCCCTGGGACAGGGAGCAATCAGCCCCAGCATTTT. Translated, it gives CASSPGTGSNQPQHF. The genes are TRBV4-3 and TRBJ1-5, with 9 bases lining up with TRBD1. The V gene end was trimmed by 4 bases and the J gene end by 1 base; junction bases not matched to a gene: 2. This CDR3 has 15 residues. The V gene's germline CDR1 is LGHNA and CDR2 YSLEER.

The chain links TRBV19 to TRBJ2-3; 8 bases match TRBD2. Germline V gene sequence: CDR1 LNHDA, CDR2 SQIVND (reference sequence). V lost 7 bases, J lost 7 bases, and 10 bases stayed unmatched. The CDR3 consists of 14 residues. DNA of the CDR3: TGTGCCAGTACCCTCGGGAGGGGGTTATATACGCAGTATTTT. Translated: CASTLGRGLYTQYF.

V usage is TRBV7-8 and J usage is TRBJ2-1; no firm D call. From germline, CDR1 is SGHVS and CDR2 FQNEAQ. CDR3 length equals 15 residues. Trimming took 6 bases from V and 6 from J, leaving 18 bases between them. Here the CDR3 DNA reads TGTGCCAGCAGTCAAGCGTTCGCCCTTCCCAATGAGCAGTTCTTC. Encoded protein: CASSQAFALPNEQFF.

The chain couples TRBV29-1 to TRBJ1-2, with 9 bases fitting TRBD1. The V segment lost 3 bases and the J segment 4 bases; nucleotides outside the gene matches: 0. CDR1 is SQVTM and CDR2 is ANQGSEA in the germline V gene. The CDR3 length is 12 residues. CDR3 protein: CSVEGQGYGYTF. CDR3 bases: TGCAGCGTTGAGGGACAGGGCTATGGCTACACCTTC.

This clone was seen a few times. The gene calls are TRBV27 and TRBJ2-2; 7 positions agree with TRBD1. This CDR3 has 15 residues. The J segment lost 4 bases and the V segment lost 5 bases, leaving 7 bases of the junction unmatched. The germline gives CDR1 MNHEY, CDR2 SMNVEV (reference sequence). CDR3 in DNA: TGTGCCAGCAGTCCAACAGGGGCGGGCACCGGGGAGCTGTTTTTT. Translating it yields CASSPTGAGTGELFF.

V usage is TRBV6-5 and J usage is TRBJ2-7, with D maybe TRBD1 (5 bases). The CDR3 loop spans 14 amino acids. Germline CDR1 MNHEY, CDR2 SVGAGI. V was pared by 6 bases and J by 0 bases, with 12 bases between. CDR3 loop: CASSPQGHSYEQYF. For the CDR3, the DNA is TGTGCCAGCAGCCCGCAGGGTCACTCCTACGAGCAGTACTTC.

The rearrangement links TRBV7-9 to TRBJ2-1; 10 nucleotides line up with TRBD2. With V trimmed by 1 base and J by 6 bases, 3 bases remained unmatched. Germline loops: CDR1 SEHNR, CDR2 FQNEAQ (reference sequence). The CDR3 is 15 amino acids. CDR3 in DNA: TGTGCCAGCAGCTTAGGAAGCGGGGGGGCCAATGAGCAGTTCTTC. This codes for CASSLGSGGANEQFF.

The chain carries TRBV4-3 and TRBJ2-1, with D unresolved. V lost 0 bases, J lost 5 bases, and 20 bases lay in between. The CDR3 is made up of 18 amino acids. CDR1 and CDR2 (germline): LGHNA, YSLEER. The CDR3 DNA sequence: TGCGCCAGCAGCCAAGATGTGGCTACCTCATACTACCACAATGAGCAGTTCTTC. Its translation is CASSQDVATSYYHNEQFF.

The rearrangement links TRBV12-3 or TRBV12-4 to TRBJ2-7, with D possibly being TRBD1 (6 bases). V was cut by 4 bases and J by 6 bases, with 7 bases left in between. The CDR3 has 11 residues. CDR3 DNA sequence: TGTGCCAGCAGTTCCAGGGGCGAGCAGTACTTC. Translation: CASSSRGEQYF.

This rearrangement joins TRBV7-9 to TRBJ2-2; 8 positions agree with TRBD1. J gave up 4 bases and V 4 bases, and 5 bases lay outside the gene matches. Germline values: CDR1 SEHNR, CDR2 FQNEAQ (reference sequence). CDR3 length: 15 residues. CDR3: CASSSQDRATGELFF. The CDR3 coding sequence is TGTGCCAGCAGCTCTCAGGACAGGGCCACCGGGGAGCTGTTTTTT.

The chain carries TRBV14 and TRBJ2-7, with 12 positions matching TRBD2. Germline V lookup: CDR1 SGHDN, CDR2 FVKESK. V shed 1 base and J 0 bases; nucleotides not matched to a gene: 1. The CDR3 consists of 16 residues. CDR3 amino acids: CASSQGTSGASYEQYF. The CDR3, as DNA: TGTGCCAGCAGCCAAGGGACTAGCGGGGCCTCCTACGAGCAGTACTTC.

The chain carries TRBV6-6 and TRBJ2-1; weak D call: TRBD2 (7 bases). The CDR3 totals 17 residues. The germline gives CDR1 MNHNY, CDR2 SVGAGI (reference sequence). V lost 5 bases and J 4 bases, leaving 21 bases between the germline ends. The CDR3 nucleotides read TGTGCCAGCAGTCCCTCCCTGGCGGGGGCCAAATACAATGAGCAGTTCTTC. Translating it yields CASSPSLAGAKYNEQFF.

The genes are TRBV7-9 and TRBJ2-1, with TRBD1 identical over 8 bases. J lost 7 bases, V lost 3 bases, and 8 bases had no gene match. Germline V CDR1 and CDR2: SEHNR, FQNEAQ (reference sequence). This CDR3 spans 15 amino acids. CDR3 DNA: TGTGCCAGCAGCTTTAGCGACAGGGGTCCAAATGAGCAGTTCTTC. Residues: CASSFSDRGPNEQFF.

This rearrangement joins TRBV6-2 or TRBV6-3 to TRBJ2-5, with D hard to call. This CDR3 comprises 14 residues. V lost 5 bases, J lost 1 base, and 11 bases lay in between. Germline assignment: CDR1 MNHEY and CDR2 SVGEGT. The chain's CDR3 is CASSRIVLQETQYF. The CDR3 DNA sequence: TGTGCCAGCAGTCGTATTGTTCTCCAAGAGACCCAGTACTTC.

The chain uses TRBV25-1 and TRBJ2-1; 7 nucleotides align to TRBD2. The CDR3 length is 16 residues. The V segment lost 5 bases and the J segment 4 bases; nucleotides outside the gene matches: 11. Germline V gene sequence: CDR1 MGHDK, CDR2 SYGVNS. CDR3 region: CASSLSSGRKYNEQFF. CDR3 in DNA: TGTGCCAGCAGTCTATCTAGCGGAAGGAAATACAATGAGCAGTTCTTC.

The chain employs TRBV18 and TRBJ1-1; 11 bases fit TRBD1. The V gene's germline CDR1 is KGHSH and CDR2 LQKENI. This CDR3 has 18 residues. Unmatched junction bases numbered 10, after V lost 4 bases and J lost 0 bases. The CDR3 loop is CASSLAGTGGNMNTEAFF. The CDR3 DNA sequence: TGTGCCAGCTCACTCGCCGGGACAGGGGGTAACATGAACACTGAAGCTTTCTTT.

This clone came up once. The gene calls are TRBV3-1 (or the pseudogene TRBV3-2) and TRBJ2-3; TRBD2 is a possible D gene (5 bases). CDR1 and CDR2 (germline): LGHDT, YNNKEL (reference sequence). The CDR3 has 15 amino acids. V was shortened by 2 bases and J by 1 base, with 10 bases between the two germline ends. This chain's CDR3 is CASSQLAERTDTQYF. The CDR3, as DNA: TGTGCCAGCAGCCAACTAGCTGAACGCACAGATACGCAGTATTTT.